This record looks at one T cell receptor beta chain sequence and its context. This clone was observed a few times. Its antigen has not been determined. No base qualities exist here, and no much larger clone lies one base off it. This sample is part of a study of CD8+ T cells in alopecia areata (dated by TCRdb to the late 2010s). In the study overall: The treated patients, all with moderate-to-severe alopecia areata, were enrolled in an open-label pilot trial of oral tofacitinib given at 5 to 10 mg twice daily. To study T cell clonal expansion in alopecia areata, the researchers applied high-throughput TCRbeta sequencing to both the C3H/HeJ mouse model and human patients. On the human side, TCRbeta sequencing was run on scalp tissue and on sorted CD4+ and CD8+ peripheral blood T cells from healthy controls and from alopecia areata patients with either patchy or totalis/universalis disease. Patients on tofacitinib were biopsied at baseline and after 4 and 24 weeks of treatment, and several of the patients also had a later scalp biopsy. RNA was extracted with the PAXgene miRNA kit for fixed scalp, the miRNeasy kit for PBMCs, and the RNeasy kit for mouse skin. immunoSEQ multiplex PCR using 35 Vbeta forward primers and 13 Jbeta reverse primers was used to amplify TCRbeta CDR3 regions. Scalp clonality was compared across normal scalp (n=4), patchy alopecia areata scalp (n=8), and alopecia totalis/universalis scalp (n=8). Patients stayed on tofacitinib for 6 to 18 months and then had 6 months of follow-up off drug so that delayed response and recurrence could be assessed. The SALT score, which quantifies the percentage of affected scalp surface area, was used to measure disease severity in treated patients.

Library generation was performed with the immunoSEQ multiplex PCR assay. For TCR sequencing, RNA was extracted from every sample and reverse transcribed into cDNA to serve as template. First-strand cDNA was synthesized using SuperScript III with a 2:1 mix of oligo-dT and random hexamers. A synthetic immune receptor repertoire was used to measure amplification bias, and any remaining bias was corrected computationally. The authors' pipeline ran thus. After raw reads were preprocessed to remove errors, the CDR3 was defined following IMGT conventions as running from the conserved cysteine to phenylalanine. Clonality was computed by normalizing Shannon entropy by log2 of the number of productive unique TCRs and subtracting the result from 1. Whether each scalp clone was CD4 or CD8 was inferred by checking scalp TCRbeta sequences against the CD4 and CD8 repertoires from sorted blood. TCRdb re-hosts the immuneACCESS table, in-frame sequences only. Its copies lack some clones; in the studies checked, an unresolved V gene accounts for under half of them, and the cause for the rest is not known. The V and J calls and clone size are taken from that table; D and trimming were inferred from the DNA. The sample table contains about 210,000 clones; only one count was recorded for about 64% of them. The ten largest clones represent about 4% of the sample.

In light of the paper, this sample's time point label describes: four to five weeks on oral tofacitinib. This sample's treatment or condition label indicates: oral pan-JAK inhibitor, 5-10 mg twice daily. Lesional scalp punch biopsies and peripheral blood were obtained from alopecia areata patients. PBMCs were isolated by density centrifugation and stained for CD3, CD4 and CD8, after which CD4+ and CD8+ T cells were sorted on a FACSAria. Overall study outcomes, separate from this receptor: With tofacitinib, both scalp clonality and the number of expanded CD8+ clones among the top 100 scalp clones went down significantly. The treated cohort was small, with a single nonresponder, so links between baseline CD8+ expansion and response need larger studies. During tofacitinib treatment, many expanded lesional clones stuck around in both scalp and blood, and this persistence may partly explain why relapse happens after treatment is stopped. Compared with normal scalp, lesional scalp, particularly in alopecia totalis/universalis, had higher clonality and more expanded CD8+ clones, which suggests antigenic drive. Compared with mice, TCR sequences shared between patients were less clear, possibly partly because of HLA diversity across the patient population. Resident alphabeta T cells in normal human skin are also sequenced, complicating scalp TCR repertoire analysis, unlike mouse skin dominated by gammadelta T cells.

The sequence was obtained from a human donor with alopecia areata. The source material was CD4+ T cells sorted from blood, sampled at week 4, from a patient treated with tofacitinib.

CDR3 reads: CASSLGASAYVSYEQYF. The DNA reads TGTGCCAGCAGTTTAGGGGCCAGTGCATACGTATCTTACGAGCAGTACTTC. The chain is made from TRBV27 and TRBJ2-7; the D gene is possibly TRBD1, with 5 bases matching. The germline V gene (reference sequence) sets CDR1 to MNHEY and CDR2 to SMNVEV. Deletion took 2 bases off V and 4 bases off J, with a span of 21 bases between the germline ends. Inclusive of the bounding cysteine and phenylalanine, the CDR3 is 17 residues long. The read is trimmed to its CDR3 DNA, 51 bases read in frame from base 1.